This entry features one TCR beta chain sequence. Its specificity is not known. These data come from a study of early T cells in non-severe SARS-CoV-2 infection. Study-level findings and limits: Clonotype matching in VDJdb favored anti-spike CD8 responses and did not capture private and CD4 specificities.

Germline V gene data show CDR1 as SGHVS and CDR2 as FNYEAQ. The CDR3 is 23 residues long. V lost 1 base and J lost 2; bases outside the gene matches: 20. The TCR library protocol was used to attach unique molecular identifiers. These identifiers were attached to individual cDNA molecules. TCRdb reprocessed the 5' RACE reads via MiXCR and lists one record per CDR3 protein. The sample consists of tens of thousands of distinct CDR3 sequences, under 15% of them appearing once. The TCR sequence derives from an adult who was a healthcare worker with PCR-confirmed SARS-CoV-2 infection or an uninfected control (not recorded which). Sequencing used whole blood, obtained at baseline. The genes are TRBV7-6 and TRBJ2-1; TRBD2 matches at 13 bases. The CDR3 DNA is TGTGCCAGCAGCTTAGAGGCGCGGCCCTCCCCTGGGACTAGCGGGACTACCTACAATGAGCAGTTCTTC. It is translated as CASSLEARPSPGTSGTTYNEQFF.